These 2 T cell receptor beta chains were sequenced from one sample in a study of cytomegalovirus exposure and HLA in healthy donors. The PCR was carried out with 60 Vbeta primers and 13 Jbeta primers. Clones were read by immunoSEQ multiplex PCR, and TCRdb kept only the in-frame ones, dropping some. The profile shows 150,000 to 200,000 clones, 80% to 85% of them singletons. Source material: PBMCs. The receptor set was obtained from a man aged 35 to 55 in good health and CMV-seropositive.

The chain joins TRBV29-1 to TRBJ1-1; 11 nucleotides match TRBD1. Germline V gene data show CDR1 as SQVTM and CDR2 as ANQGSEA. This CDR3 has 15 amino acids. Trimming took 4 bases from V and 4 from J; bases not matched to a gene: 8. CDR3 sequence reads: CSVAGDRGFRTEAFF. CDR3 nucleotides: TGCAGCGTTGCGGGGGACAGGGGGTTCCGCACTGAAGCTTTCTTT.

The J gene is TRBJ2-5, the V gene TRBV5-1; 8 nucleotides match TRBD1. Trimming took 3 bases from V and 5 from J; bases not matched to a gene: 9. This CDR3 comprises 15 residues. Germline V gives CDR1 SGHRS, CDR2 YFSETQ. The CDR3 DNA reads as TGCGCCAGCAGCTCGACAGGGGCGCCAGAGGAGACCCAGTACTTC. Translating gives CASSSTGAPEETQYF.